This TCR beta chain was obtained from a study of early T cells in non-severe SARS-CoV-2 infection. Overall study context: Unpaired chains resulted from sequencing bulk RNA of unsorted whole blood.

Attachment of unique molecular identifiers to individual cDNA molecules was performed. TCRdb called the 5' RACE reads again in MiXCR, with one record for every CDR3 protein. Among around 76,000 distinct CDR3 sequences listed, about 11% were seen once. The receptor was derived from an adult who was a healthcare worker with PCR-confirmed SARS-CoV-2 infection or an uninfected control (not recorded which). The sample comprised whole blood.

For the CDR3, the DNA is TGTGCCAGCAGCCAAGATTATGGCAGGGCTAACGGGGAGCTGTTTTTT. Protein: CASSQDYGRANGELFF. The genes are TRBV3-1 and TRBJ2-2; D is perhaps TRBD1 (5 bases). V shed 0 bases and J shed 7 bases, with 15 bases lying between them. Per germline, CDR1 LGHDT and CDR2 YNNKEL (reference sequence). This CDR3 has 16 residues.